The text below deals with one T cell receptor (beta chain). V was pared by 2 bases and J by 2 bases, with 8 bases between. Germline V lookup: CDR1 SGHAT, CDR2 FQNNGV. This CDR3 has 14 residues. This specimen comes from a study of CD8 T cells in Susac syndrome. The TEMRA cells underwent FACS enrichment, while the CD8+ and CD4+ T cells underwent negative isolation. After extraction with the RNeasy kit, roughly 0.5 to 1 ug of the RNA was reverse transcribed using random hexamers. TCRdb re-called the immunoSEQ multiplex PCR reads with MiXCR, one entry per CDR3 protein. The sample has roughly 150,000 distinct CDR3 sequences, about 94% seen once.

The rearrangement joins TRBV11-2 to TRBJ2-3; D remains ambiguous. The material sequenced was CD8+ T cells from PBMCs. The TCR was taken from a human donor with multiple sclerosis. CDR3 sequence: CASSLPGNTDTQYF. As DNA, the CDR3 is TGTGCCAGCAGCTTACCAGGAAACACAGATACGCAGTATTTT.